Listed below are T cell receptor beta chains from one sample, sequenced in a study of response to subunit inactivated influenza vaccine. MiXCR was run by TCRdb on the RT-PCR reads, yielding one entry per CDR3 protein. The sample includes 530,000 or so distinct CDR3 sequences, approximately 14% seen only once; the top ten take around 10%. The sequencing used PBMCs from blood, collected roughly 12 days after vaccination. The receptor set was obtained from a middle-aged man who received an inactivated influenza vaccine. Both conserved end residues are part of each CDR3. A D gene is named only where the DNA matches it firmly. Some rows have no size entry. The others give once, few or many, or a class for an expanded clone.

>-|-|TRBV7-2|TRBJ1-6
TGTGCCAGCAGCTTAGGAGGTTTCCGCGGTTCACCCCTCCACTTT
CASSLGGFRGSPLHF
>-|many|TRBV5-5|TRBJ2-5
TGTGCCAGCAGACCTGACGGGGGAGAGACCCAGTACTTC
CASRPDGGETQYF
>-|-|TRBV20-1|TRBJ2-7
TGCAGTGCTAACAGTCGAGAACGAACCTACGAGCAGTACTTC
CSANSRERTYEQYF
>-|few|TRBV5-1|TRBJ2-6
TGCGCCAGCAGCTCCACCGGGGTAACCTTTACGTCTGGGGCCAACGTCCTGACTTTC
CASSSTGVTFTSGANVLTF
>-|few|TRBV6-5|TRBJ1-1
TGTGCCAGCAGTTACTCGACCCCGGGGGGGTTCACTGAAGCTTTCTTT
CASSYSTPGGFTEAFF
>TRBD2|few|TRBV5-1|TRBJ2-1
TGCGCCAGCAGCTTGGGAGGGACTAAACCCCCCAATGAGCAGTTCTTC
CASSLGGTKPPNEQFF
>-|few|TRBV12-3/TRBV12-4|TRBJ2-1
TGTGCCAGCAGTTTCCCCCTACCGAGCTCCTACAATGAGCAGTTCTTC
CASSFPLPSSYNEQFF
>TRBD2|many|TRBV5-5|TRBJ2-5
TGTGCCAGCAGTCCCGGGGGGAGGTACCAAGAGACCCAGTACTTC
CASSPGGRYQETQYF
>-|few|TRBV4-1|TRBJ2-7
TGCGCCAGCAGCCACCTTGGCATGGAGGGGTTCCAGCAGTACTTC
CASSHLGMEGFQQYF
>-|-|TRBV5-1|TRBJ1-2
TGCGCCAGCAGCACCGGACAGAGGGGCTATGGCTACACCTTC
CASSTGQRGYGYTF
>-|-|TRBV3-1|TRBJ2-2
TGTGCCAGCAGCCAAGGAGGTATCCCGGGCCGAGGGGAGCTGTTTTTT
CASSQGGIPGRGELFF
>-|few|TRBV7-9|TRBJ2-7
TGTGCCAGCAGCTTAGACAGGGGAGGCGGCGAGCAGTACTTC
CASSLDRGGGEQYF
>TRBD1|few|TRBV4-1|TRBJ1-2
TGCGCCAGCAAAAAACAGGGGGCAAACTATGGCTACACCTTC
CASKKQGANYGYTF
>-|-|TRBV9|TRBJ2-3
TGTGCCAGCAGCGTAGGTGGCCAACCTATCACAGATACGCAGTATTTT
CASSVGGQPITDTQYF
>-|few|TRBV27|TRBJ2-3
TGTGCCAGCAGTTCCCTCGCCCTAACTAGCACAGATACGCAGTATTTT
CASSSLALTSTDTQYF
>-|-|TRBV10-3|TRBJ2-5
TGTGCCATCAGGGCGGGACAGACAAGCCAAGAGTCCCAGTACTTC
CAIRAGQTSQESQYF
>TRBD1|few|TRBV20-1|TRBJ2-5
TGCAGTGCCGGACAGGGCAAAGAGACCCAGTACTTC
CSAGQGKETQYF
>TRBD1|few|TRBV20-1|TRBJ2-7
TGCAGTGTTATCAGACTAGACAGGGGGAGTTGGGAGCAGTACTTC
CSVIRLDRGSWEQYF
>TRBD2|-|TRBV7-2|TRBJ2-1
TGTGCCAGCACCTTACCCCAGGGGCTAGCGGGTTACGATGAGCAGTTCTTC
CASTLPQGLAGYDEQFF
>-|few|TRBV7-2|TRBJ2-3
TGTGCCAGCAGCTTAGCCGCCTACACAGATACGCAGTATTTT
CASSLAAYTDTQYF
>-|few|TRBV10-3|TRBJ2-5
TGTGCCATCAGTGAGGGGTCGGAGACCCAGTACTTC
CAISEGSETQYF
>-|-|TRBV6-2/TRBV6-3|TRBJ2-1
TGTGCCAGCACCCCTTGGGGGGGCTCTTACAATGAGCAGTTCTTC
CASTPWGGSYNEQFF
>TRBD2|-|TRBV4-1|TRBJ2-7
TGCGCCAGCAGCCAGTCGCCAGCGGGGGGCTACTACGAGCAGTACTTC
CASSQSPAGGYYEQYF
>TRBD2|-|TRBV7-2|TRBJ2-7
TGTGCCAGCAGCTTATCAGCGGGAGGGCCAAGCTCCTACGAGCAGTACTTC
CASSLSAGGPSSYEQYF
>-|few|TRBV6-1|TRBJ2-2
TGTGCCAGCAGAGGGATAGGCGGGTACACCGGGGAGCTGTTTTTT
CASRGIGGYTGELFF
>TRBD1|few|TRBV4-3|TRBJ2-1
TGCGCCAGCAGCCAGGCACTACATATGACAGGGGACAATGAGCAGTTCTTC
CASSQALHMTGDNEQFF
>-|-|TRBV4-3|TRBJ1-2
TGCGCCAGCAGCCAAGATTCGGGGTATGGCTACACCTTC
CASSQDSGYGYTF
>TRBD1|many|TRBV3-1|TRBJ1-1
TGTGCCAGCAGCCAGGAGGGACAGTCAGAAGCTTTCTTT
CASSQEGQSEAFF
>TRBD2|many|TRBV27|TRBJ2-3
TGTGCCAGCAGTTCGCTCCTAGCGGGGGGTAGCACAGATACGCAGTATTTT
CASSSLLAGGSTDTQYF
>-|few|TRBV24-1|TRBJ2-1
TGTGCCACCAGTGATCATTACAGGGGAGGCAATGAGCAGTTCTTC
CATSDHYRGGNEQFF
>-|-|TRBV27|TRBJ2-3
TGTGCCAGCAGTTTAAGAGCGGGCCAGGATACGCAGTATTTT
CASSLRAGQDTQYF
>-|many|TRBV12-3/TRBV12-4|TRBJ2-7
TGTGCCAGCAGTTTACATGGGTACGAGCAGTACTTC
CASSLHGYEQYF
>TRBD1|many|TRBV12-3/TRBV12-4|TRBJ2-1
TGTGCCAGCAGTAAGGGACAGTACAATGAGCAGTTCTTC
CASSKGQYNEQFF
>-|-|TRBV12-3/TRBV12-4|TRBJ2-5
TGTGCCAGCAGTGCGGGACTTCGAGAGACCCAGTACTTC
CASSAGLRETQYF
>TRBD2|few|TRBV5-5|TRBJ2-7
TGTGCCAGCAGTGAAGCTAGCGGGACACCCTACGAGCAGTACTTC
CASSEASGTPYEQYF
>TRBD2|-|TRBV5-1|TRBJ2-1
TGCGCCAGCAGCAAGGGACTAGCGGGGGGACATACAGATGAGCAGTTCTTC
CASSKGLAGGHTDEQFF
>TRBD1|-|TRBV12-3/TRBV12-4|TRBJ2-7
TGTGCCAGCAGTCCGACAGGGGCCGTATACTACGAGCAGTACTTC
CASSPTGAVYYEQYF
>TRBD1|few|TRBV7-9|TRBJ2-7
TGTGCCAGCAGCCGTGGACAGGGCTTATCCTACGAGCAGTACTTC
CASSRGQGLSYEQYF
>TRBD1|-|TRBV4-1|TRBJ1-1
TGCGCCGGCAGCCACCCGGGACAGGGGAGCACTGAAGCTTTCTTT
CAGSHPGQGSTEAFF
>-|few|TRBV6-5|TRBJ2-3
TGTGCCAGCAGTCCGCGAGTTAGCGGTAGCACAGATACGCAGTATTTT
CASSPRVSGSTDTQYF
>-|few|TRBV6-5|TRBJ2-1
TGTGCCAGCAGTTACGGGGGGTCCCTCTCCTACAATGAGCAGTTCTTC
CASSYGGSLSYNEQFF
>-|many|TRBV7-9|TRBJ1-3
TGTGCCAGCAGCTCGCAATCAAACACCATATATTTT
CASSSQSNTIYF
>-|few|TRBV10-3|TRBJ2-3
TGTGCCATCAGTGAGTCAGGACAGACAAGCACAGATACGCAGTATTTT
CAISESGQTSTDTQYF
>TRBD2|few|TRBV7-9|TRBJ2-5
TGTGCCAGCAGCTCGGTAGCGGGGGGGACGGAGACCCAGTACTTC
CASSSVAGGTETQYF
>-|-|TRBV12-3/TRBV12-4|TRBJ2-5
TGTGCCAGCAGTACCCGGACCTTGACGACCCAGTACTTC
CASSTRTLTTQYF
>TRBD2|few|TRBV4-3|TRBJ2-1
TGCGCCAGCAGCCAAGTCCAACCTAGCGGGTCCTACAATGAGCAGTTCTTC
CASSQVQPSGSYNEQFF
>-|few|TRBV9|TRBJ2-6
TGTGCCAGCAGCGTTCTGGGAGCCAACGTCCTGACTTTC
CASSVLGANVLTF
>TRBD1|many|TRBV12-3/TRBV12-4|TRBJ1-2
TGTGCCAGCACTGCGTCCTGGACAGGTAGCTATGGCTACACCTTC
CASTASWTGSYGYTF